These 20 T cell receptor beta chains came from one sample sequenced in a study of tumor-infiltrating lymphocytes in primary liver carcinoma. A constant-region primer served to make TCR beta cDNA from roughly 500 ng total RNA. Slightly modified ARM-PCR served as the procedure for the TCR beta libraries. These libraries came from three rounds of nested multiplex PCR. The two initial PCR rounds, roughly 11 cycles each, used TRBV1-TRBV30 forward and C-beta reverse primers. TCRdb reanalysed the multiplex PCR reads using MiXCR and keeps one entry per CDR3 protein. The profile shows 20,000 to 25,000 distinct CDR3 sequences, approximately 70% of them singletons. Co-extraction yielded RNA and DNA from approximately 20-30 mg of unsorted bulk tissue. The sequenced sample was liver tumor tissue from sampling region 1. Subset noted: tumor region T1, superior pole. The receptors stem from a middle-aged man with primary liver carcinoma and hepatitis B virus infection.

This chain connects TRBV5-4 to TRBJ2-5; D gene ambiguous. This CDR3 spans 12 amino acids. Germline V gives CDR1 SGHNT, CDR2 YYREEE (reference sequence). The V and J ends lost 6 bases and 10 bases respectively, with 16 bases between them. CDR3 coding DNA: TGTGCCAGCAACTTCTCGTCCCGGGTCCAGTACTTC. This codes for CASNFSSRVQYF.

As concerns this clonotype: The junction differs from germline at one of its ends, possibly a read error. The chain combines TRBV29-1 with TRBJ2-5, with D perhaps assigned TRBD1 or TRBD2 (5 bases each). This CDR3 region has 15 residues. Per the germline V gene, CDR1 is SQVTM and CDR2 is ANQGSEA. CDR3 protein: CSVEGDEGRSETQYF. In DNA form, the CDR3 reads TGCAGCGTTGAAGGGGACGAGGGGCGGTCAGAGACCCAATACTTC.

Turning to this clonotype: Mismatch with germline at one junction end may stem from a read error. The chain recombines TRBV11-2 with TRBJ2-1; possible D gene TRBD1, 5 bases. CDR3 length: 14 amino acids. Per the germline V gene, CDR1 is SGHAT and CDR2 is FQNNGV. CDR3 DNA sequence: TGTGCCAGCAGCTTATACAGGCTAGTTAATGTGCAGTTCTTC. As protein: CASSLYRLVNVQFF. The complete variable domain, with remaining parts taken from reference TRBV11-2 and TRBJ2-1, reads EAGVAQSPRYKIIEKRQSVAFWCNPISGHATLYWYQQILGQGPKLLIQFQNNGVVDDSQLPKDRFSAERLKGVDSTLKIQPAKLEDSAVYLCASSLYRLVNVQFFGPGTRLTVL.

As to this clonotype: A read error may account for a junction end that differs from germline. The chain combines TRBV25-1 with TRBJ2-7, with no clear D. The length of the CDR3 is 17 residues. From germline, CDR1 is MGHDK and CDR2 SYGVNS. The CDR3 DNA reads as TGTGCCAGTAGTGTACTATTGGCTTCGATTTGGCGCTACGTGCAGTACTTC. Translating it yields CASSVLLASIWRYVQYF.

A note on this clonotype: Germline and junction disagree at one end, which may indicate a read error. The rearrangement joins TRBV4-1 to TRBJ1-3; D is undetermined. There are 13 residues in the CDR3. The germline gives CDR1 MGHRA, CDR2 YSYEKL. Here the CDR3 reads CANSPDLGDTIYF. The CDR3 coding sequence is TGCGCCAACAGCCCAGACCTTGGAGACACCATATATTTT.

Turning to this clonotype: This may be a read error, as it is one base from a much larger clone. The chain couples TRBV18 to TRBJ2-2, with D perhaps TRBD2 (5 bases). Germline V lookup: CDR1 KGHSH, CDR2 LQKENI. There are 13 residues in the CDR3. The DNA of the CDR3 is TGTGCCAGCTCACCGAAGACGGACGGGGAGCTGTTGTTT. This sequence encodes CASSPKTDGELLF.

This clonotype was picked up one time. The junction and the germline gene differ at one end; a read error may be behind it. V is TRBV4-1 and J is TRBJ2-1; D ambiguous. The germline V gene has CDR1 MGHRA and CDR2 YSYEKL. The CDR3 runs 15 residues. The CDR3 reads CASNQSSRWNNEQFF. The CDR3 DNA is TGCGCCAGCAACCAAAGTAGCCGGTGGAACAATGAGCAGTTCTTC.

A remark on this clonotype: A much larger clone lies a single base off, so this may be a read error. The rearrangement links TRBV11-2 to TRBJ2-2, with D hard to call. Germline lookup yields CDR1 SGHAT and CDR2 FQNNGV. CDR3 length equals 15 residues. CDR3 sequence: CASSLEPGLTRELFF. CDR3 coding DNA: TGTGCCAGCAGCTTAGAACCCGGGCTCACCAGGGAGCTGTTTTTT.

The chain joins TRBV20-1 to TRBJ2-7, with D perhaps matching TRBD1 (6 bases). V gave up 2 bases and J gave up 0 bases, with 14 bases separating them. This CDR3 comprises 15 residues. CDR1 and CDR2 from the germline V gene are DFQATT and SNEGSKA (reference sequence). The CDR3 loop is CSARRFGQISYEQYF. In nucleotides, the CDR3 is TGCAGTGCTAGAAGATTCGGACAGATCTCCTACGAGCAGTACTTC.

In this sample, this clonotype turned up a few times. The genes are TRBV7-3 and TRBJ2-3, with D uncertain. The CDR3 length is 16 residues. Germline V lookup: CDR1 SGHTA, CDR2 FQGTGA. V was pared by 3 bases and J by 0 bases, with 13 bases between. The CDR3 here is CASSFKSWSSTDTQYF. The CDR3 region has the DNA TGTGCCAGCAGCTTTAAAAGCTGGTCTAGCACAGATACGCAGTATTTT.

As to this clonotype: The junction shows a germline mismatch at one end, possibly a read error. V gene TRBV5-1 combines with J gene TRBJ2-3; tentative D call: TRBD1 (5 bases). This CDR3 spans 13 amino acids. CDR1 is SGHRS and CDR2 is YFSETQ in the germline V gene. CDR3 sequence: CASRGAGSDTQYF. The CDR3 region has the DNA TGCGCCAGCAGGGGCGCAGGGTCAGATACTCAGTATTTT.

With respect to this clonotype: This could be a read error, since a much larger clone is one nucleotide away. The chain links TRBV6-5 to TRBJ2-7, with D unresolved. Germline values: CDR1 MNHEY, CDR2 SVGAGI. The CDR3 loop spans 14 amino acids. The CDR3 spells CASNYGGRLGEQYF. CDR3 sequence (DNA): TGTGCCAGCAATTACGGCGGAAGGCTCGGTGAGCAGTACTTC.

This clonotype came up a few times. This chain joins TRBV6-1 and TRBJ2-7, with D perhaps matching TRBD2 (6 bases). The CDR3 is made up of 15 amino acids. Germline assignment: CDR1 MNHNS and CDR2 SASEGT. V was pared by 1 base and J by 1 base, with 11 bases between. The CDR3 protein is CASSEERAGSYEQYF. CDR3 in DNA: TGTGCCAGCAGTGAAGAGCGGGCTGGGTCCTACGAGCAGTACTTC.

The sample holds a few counts of this clonotype. The J gene is TRBJ2-7, the V gene TRBV4-3; D is ambiguous. The CDR3 has 13 amino acids. The V gene's germline CDR1 is LGHNA and CDR2 YSLEER. V lost 2 bases and J lost 7, with 12 bases in between. CDR3 in amino acids: CASSQRTEREQYF. The CDR3 DNA reads as TGCGCCAGCAGCCAAAGAACAGAGCGAGAGCAGTACTTC.

With respect to this clonotype: One junction end disagrees with the germline gene, perhaps due to a read error. This chain connects TRBV11-2 to TRBJ2-3, with D tentatively TRBD1 (6 bases). Germline-derived CDR1 and CDR2 are SGHAT and FQNNGV. The CDR3 has 16 amino acids. The CDR3 DNA is TGTGCCAGCAACTTAGGGGGAACCACGGGCACAGATACGCAGTATTTT. This codes for CASNLGGTTGTDTQYF. Together with reference TRBV11-2 and TRBJ2-3, the CDR3 gives the full variable domain: EAGVAQSPRYKIIEKRQSVAFWCNPISGHATLYWYQQILGQGPKLLIQFQNNGVVDDSQLPKDRFSAERLKGVDSTLKIQPAKLEDSAVYLCASNLGGTTGTDTQYFGPGTRLTVL.

With regard to this clonotype: Without the conserved terminal phenylalanine or tryptophan, this CDR3 likely stems from a read error. It is unclear where the CDR3 begins or ends on the DNA, so no DNA is shown, and the CDR3 is as TCRdb lists it. V and J are TRBV29-1 and TRBJ2-5; TRBD1 was called by the table and not checked on the DNA. Germline V gene lookup returns CDR1 SQVTM and CDR2 ANQGSEA. The CDR3 spans 15 residues, counting both ends. CDR3 residues: CSVETDRGRGETRYS.

Concerning this clonotype: The junction shows a germline mismatch at one end, possibly a read error. The chain has TRBV6-5 and TRBJ1-5, with TRBD1 matching 7 bases. CDR3 length: 13 amino acids. Germline V gives CDR1 MNHEY, CDR2 SVGAGI. The CDR3 protein is CVSRGGRNQPQHF. As DNA, the CDR3 is TGTGTCAGCAGGGGGGGTCGCAATCAGCCCCAGCATTTT.

On this clonotype itself: The DNA is omitted, as the CDR3 cannot be located on it reliably, and the CDR3 follows TCRdb's listing. CDR3 protein: CASSSSGQGLTGELFF. V is TRBV6-2 or TRBV6-3 and J is TRBJ2-2; whether TRBD1, the table's D call, matches the DNA was not checked. The CDR3 comprises 16 residues, both ends counted. Germline V gene lookup returns CDR1 MNHEY and CDR2 SVGEGT.

This chain links TRBV11-2 with TRBJ1-1, with 7 bases matching TRBD1. The CDR3 is made up of 16 amino acids. The V segment lost 10 bases and the J segment 0 bases; nucleotides outside the gene matches: 14. In germline, CDR1 is SGHAT, CDR2 FQNNGV. The CDR3: CANSPSRGLMNTEAFF. CDR3 coding DNA: TGTGCCAACAGTCCTTCCAGGGGGTTGATGAACACTGAAGCTTTCTTT.

Turning to this clonotype: At one end the junction does not follow the germline gene, possibly because of a read error. The rearrangement joins TRBV11-2 to TRBJ2-5; no firm D call. This CDR3 is built from 14 residues. Germline lookup yields CDR1 SGHAT and CDR2 FQNNGV. CDR3 protein: CAGSPSTPQETQYF. The CDR3 DNA reads TGTGCCGGCAGCCCGAGTACCCCTCAAGAGACCCAGTACTTC.